This is a list of T cell receptor beta chains from one sample in a study of CD8+CD57+ T cells in acquired aplastic anemia. One entry per CDR3 protein results from TCRdb running MiXCR on the reads. This sample has around 200,000 distinct CDR3 sequences, with less than 50% found just once. The specimen sequenced was sorted CD4+, CD8+, or CD8+CD57+ T cells (not recorded which) from PBMCs. The receptors derive from a human donor with aplastic anemia. Both conserved end residues are trimmed from each CDR3.

v_call,j_call,cdr3_length,cdr3_aa
TRBV5-6,TRBJ2-1,14,ASSLFPRTRYNEQF
TRBV29-1,TRBJ2-5,10,SVVRGGQTQY
TRBV19,TRBJ2-7,11,ASSIGNRDEQY
TRBV11-2,TRBJ2-7,14,ASSTTPAGTGYEQY
TRBV2,TRBJ2-5,13,ASSPGTGASRTQY
TRBV7-8,TRBJ2-7,12,ASSSGTKSYEQY
TRBV12-3/TRBV12-4,TRBJ2-1,12,ASSPLTGLSEQF
TRBV24-1,TRBJ2-1,12,ATSDPRREGEQF
TRBV7-9,TRBJ1-2,13,ASSSAEQGNYGYT
TRBV5-1,TRBJ2-3,13,ASSLDGAITDTQY
TRBV11-2,TRBJ2-3,12,ASSLFGGTDTQY
TRBV7-2,TRBJ1-1,9,ASSFGREAF
TRBV4-1,TRBJ1-5,14,ASSQDGSTNNQPQH
TRBV10-2,TRBJ2-3,12,ASSEWVSTDTQY
TRBV24-1,TRBJ1-2,13,ATSDQTTGNYGYT
TRBV2,TRBJ2-7,11,ASVDGTIWEQY
TRBV3-1,TRBJ1-5,11,ASSQASNQPQH
TRBV20-1,TRBJ1-6,12,SATPGQNNSPLH
TRBV25-1,TRBJ1-6,12,ASSESLVNSPLH
TRBV14,TRBJ2-3,13,ASSHLALNTDTQY
TRBV11-2,TRBJ2-1,12,ASSGGASYNEQF
TRBV25-1,TRBJ2-2,16,ASRGSGKLSGGAGELF
TRBV10-1,TRBJ1-6,13,AALGGRGIVSPLH
TRBV20-1,TRBJ2-5,10,SPKRGLETQY
TRBV2,TRBJ1-2,10,ASSVGAYGYT
TRBV2,TRBJ2-1,13,ASGLREGFYNEQF
TRBV20-1,TRBJ1-1,10,SARPDDRDAF
TRBV20-1,TRBJ2-3,14,SATTGLAVSTDTQY
TRBV12-3/TRBV12-4,TRBJ2-7,12,ASSWTGSSYEQY
TRBV10-3,TRBJ2-1,10,ATRGPGGEQF
TRBV5-1,TRBJ1-1,11,ASSPKGNTEAF
TRBV18,TRBJ1-1,13,ASSPTNGPNTEAF
TRBV2,TRBJ1-6,12,ASSRQGAASPLH
TRBV24-1,TRBJ2-1,14,ASGIGCPSSYNEQF
TRBV19,TRBJ2-2,13,ASSITARGSGELF
TRBV5-1,TRBJ1-2,14,ASSLGPGTGVNGYT
TRBV27,TRBJ1-1,12,ASSSPGGSTEAF
TRBV7-8,TRBJ1-1,12,ASSLGTGATEAF
TRBV12-3/TRBV12-4,TRBJ1-1,11,ASSLYRDAEAF
TRBV15,TRBJ1-5,11,ATSRDGNQPQH
TRBV12-3/TRBV12-4,TRBJ2-7,11,ASSKTGVYEQY
TRBV9,TRBJ1-5,13,ASSPEASSGQPQH